One sample yielded the 24 T cell receptor beta chains listed below, sequenced in a study of blood T cell repertoires in COVID-19. The assay was immunoSEQ multiplex PCR, and TCRdb's table has in-frame clones only and misses some. In the table there are roughly 38,000 clones, about 74% of which are singletons. Material for sequencing was peripheral blood. The receptors stem from a man between 60 and 75 years old with active COVID-19.

The V and J genes are TRBV2 and TRBJ1-6; D is unclear. The germline V and J ends were trimmed by 3 bases and 9 bases, with 18 bases remaining between them. CDR3 size: 16 residues. Germline CDR1 SNHLY, CDR2 FYNNEI. The CDR3 DNA reads as TGTGCCAGCAGTGAGTCTACCCCGGGATCAGCTTCACCCCTCCACTTT. Translated, it gives CASSESTPGSASPLHF.

The genes are TRBV28 and TRBJ2-6, with 7 bases identical to TRBD2. V dropped 5 bases and J dropped 1; count of bases not matched to a gene: 23. The V gene's germline CDR1 is MDHEN and CDR2 SYDVKM. This CDR3 has 22 amino acids. The CDR3 coding sequence is TGTGCCAGCAGTCCCTCAGGGTTGTGGGGACTGGGGCGGGGGTCTGGGGCCAACGTCCTGACTTTC. It encodes CASSPSGLWGLGRGSGANVLTF.

The rearrangement links TRBV7-9 to TRBJ2-3; D gene uncertain. There are 16 residues in the CDR3. Germline V lookup: CDR1 SEHNR, CDR2 FQNEAQ (reference sequence). Trimming took off 1 base at V and 6 bases at J, with 17 bases between the two ends. The CDR3 DNA reads TGTGCCAGCAGCTTAGGTCTCCAGATATCCCACGATACGCAGTATTTT. Protein: CASSLGLQISHDTQYF.

This chain uses TRBV6-2 or TRBV6-3 with TRBJ2-2, with D hard to call. Trimming pared 7 bases from V and 5 bases from J, leaving 8 bases between. Looked up from germline, CDR1 is MNHEY and CDR2 is SVGEGT. This CDR3 contains 12 residues. The CDR3 coding sequence is TGTGCCAGCATCCCAGAGACCGGGGAGCTGTTTTTT. The encoded protein is CASIPETGELFF.

There are a few counts of this clone. The rearrangement joins TRBV5-4 to TRBJ2-1, with 9 bases lining up with TRBD2. This CDR3 spans 16 amino acids. V was clipped by 7 bases and J by 9 bases; unmatched bases: 17. The germline V gene encodes CDR1 SGHNT and CDR2 YYREEE (reference sequence). CDR3 residues: CASFPMAGGLGSEQFF. CDR3 nucleotide sequence: TGTGCCAGCTTCCCTATGGCGGGGGGGCTAGGTAGTGAGCAGTTCTTC.

The rearrangement links TRBV15 to TRBJ2-7, with TRBD1 as a possible D gene (5 bases). With 0 bases removed from V and 9 bases from J, the gap between germline ends came to 21 bases. The length of the CDR3 is 16 residues. Per germline, CDR1 LNHNV and CDR2 YYDKDF (reference sequence). The CDR3 is CATSRDMAVLLQGQYF. The CDR3 nucleotides read TGTGCCACCAGCAGAGATATGGCAGTCCTTCTCCAGGGGCAGTACTTC.

The chain recombines TRBV18 with TRBJ2-7; D gene unclear. Germline CDR1 and CDR2: KGHSH and LQKENI. V was pared by 5 bases and J by 2 bases, with 19 bases between. The CDR3 is made up of 16 amino acids. DNA of the CDR3: TGTGCCAGCTCAACTCTAAGTTCCGGCAGGACCTACGAGCAGTACTTC. Translating gives CASSTLSSGRTYEQYF.

This clone is large. The chain employs TRBV6-5 and TRBJ1-2; 9 bases fit TRBD1. Losses at the gene ends were 6 bases for V and 6 bases for J; bases not matched to a gene: 2. There are 12 residues in the CDR3. Germline V lookup: CDR1 MNHEY, CDR2 SVGAGI. The CDR3 coding sequence is TGTGCCAGCAGCACAGGGGGCGATGGCTACACCTTC. Its protein product is CASSTGGDGYTF.

This clone was seen only a few times. The chain recombines TRBV7-9 with TRBJ2-3, with 11 nucleotides matching TRBD2. Germline loops: CDR1 SEHNR, CDR2 FQNEAQ (reference sequence). The length of the CDR3 is 18 residues. The ends lost 5 bases at V and 0 bases at J; junction bases unmatched: 10. The CDR3 DNA follows: TGTGCCAGCAGCCCAACCCACGGGACTAGCGGTAGCACAGATACGCAGTATTTT. Amino acid sequence: CASSPTHGTSGSTDTQYF.

The rearrangement joins TRBV12-3 or TRBV12-4 to TRBJ2-7; D possibly corresponds to TRBD2 (6 bases). The CDR3 totals 11 residues. V lost 6 bases to trimming and J lost 7 bases, with 10 bases between them. In DNA, the CDR3 is TGTGCCAGCAGCTCTGGGGGGGAGCAGTACTTC. The encoded protein is CASSSGGEQYF.

The gene calls are TRBV7-8 and TRBJ1-6; TRBD1 aligns across 7 bases. The ends lost 2 bases at V and 4 bases at J; junction bases unmatched: 8. Germline V lookup: CDR1 SGHVS, CDR2 FQNEAQ. The CDR3 loop spans 17 amino acids. The CDR3: CASSLQPGGFYNSPLHF. CDR3 coding DNA: TGTGCCAGCAGCTTACAGCCAGGGGGGTTTTATAATTCACCCCTCCACTTT.

The gene calls are TRBV6-6 and TRBJ1-5; 8 bases match TRBD1. Germline values: CDR1 MNHNY, CDR2 SVGAGI (reference sequence). This CDR3 has 15 amino acids. Germline trimming cut 7 bases from V and 1 base from J; bases unmatched to any gene: 6. The chain's CDR3 is CASIRGDRSNQPQHF. In nucleotides, the CDR3 is TGTGCCAGCATCCGGGGGGACAGGAGCAATCAGCCCCAGCATTTT.

CDR3: CASSEQGWTEAFF. CDR3 in DNA: TGTGCCAGCAGTGAACAGGGTTGGACTGAAGCTTTCTTT. The V call is TRBV2, the J call TRBJ1-1; D might be TRBD1 (5 bases). CDR1 and CDR2 (germline): SNHLY, FYNNEI. The CDR3 runs to 13 residues. V gave up 2 bases and J gave up 5 bases, with 9 bases separating them.

CDR3 DNA sequence: TGTGCCAGTAGTCCGAGCTTTAGCGGGGGGGCCAAAGATACGCAGTATTTT. Residues: CASSPSFSGGAKDTQYF. The J gene is TRBJ2-3, the V gene TRBV19; 11 bases align to TRBD2. Germline CDR1 LNHDA, CDR2 SQIVND (reference sequence). The CDR3 is 17 amino acids. The trim removed 5 bases at V and 5 bases at J, leaving 12 bases unmatched.

The rearrangement joins TRBV4-1 to TRBJ2-1; D is perhaps TRBD1 (6 bases). The V and J ends lost 7 bases and 4 bases respectively, with 20 bases between them. Per the germline V gene, CDR1 is MGHRA and CDR2 is YSYEKL. There are 16 residues in the CDR3. CDR3 amino acids: CASTVRDGGGYNEQFF. The CDR3 DNA sequence: TGCGCCAGCACCGTAAGGGATGGGGGCGGGTACAATGAGCAGTTCTTC.

The chain employs TRBV2 and TRBJ1-5; D may be TRBD1 (6 bases). This CDR3 is built from 17 residues. Trimming left V 4 bases short and J 0 bases short, with 16 bases between. Germline V gene data show CDR1 as SNHLY and CDR2 as FYNNEI. In DNA, the CDR3 is TGTGCCAGCAGTGGGGCAGGGACACCTTATAGCAATCAGCCCCAGCATTTT. Protein: CASSGAGTPYSNQPQHF. Combining the CDR3 with reference TRBV2 and TRBJ1-5 gives the whole variable domain EPEVTQTPSHQVTQMGQEVILRCVPISNHLYFYWYRQILGQKVEFLVSFYNNEISEKSEIFDDQFSVERPDGSNFTLKIRSTKLEDSAMYFCASSGAGTPYSNQPQHFGDGTRLSIL.

The J gene is TRBJ1-2, the V gene TRBV5-6; TRBD1 aligns across 7 bases. From germline, CDR1 is SGHDT and CDR2 YYEEEE. The junction had 2 bases not matched to a gene; V was cut back by 0 bases and J by 3 bases. The CDR3 runs to 14 residues. CDR3 sequence: CASSLGQGDYGYTF. In nucleotides, the CDR3 is TGTGCCAGCAGCTTGGGACAGGGTGACTATGGCTACACCTTC. The full variable domain, completed using reference TRBV5-6 and TRBJ1-2, is DAGVTQSPTHLIKTRGQQVTLRCSPKSGHDTVSWYQQALGQGPQFIFQYYEEEERQRGNFPDRFSGHQFPNYSSELNVNALLLGDSALYLCASSLGQGDYGYTFGSGTRLTVV.

This clone was recorded only once. J is TRBJ2-7 and V is TRBV10-3; TRBD2 agrees at 8 bases. There are 15 residues in the CDR3. Germline CDR1 is ENHRY and CDR2 is SYGVKD. The J segment lost 5 bases and the V segment lost 0 bases, leaving 6 bases of the junction unmatched. The CDR3 here is CAISESASGSNEQYF. DNA of the CDR3: TGTGCCATCAGTGAGTCGGCCAGCGGGAGTAACGAGCAGTACTTC.

The genes are TRBV10-3 and TRBJ2-1; D not certain. The CDR3 covers 13 residues. The V end was cut by 7 bases, the J end by 8 bases, with 15 bases between. Germline CDR1 reads ENHRY; CDR2 reads SYGVKD. The CDR3 spells CAIKSDSVHEQFF. CDR3 nucleotide sequence: TGTGCCATCAAATCCGACTCGGTCCATGAGCAGTTCTTC.

The chain links TRBV9 to TRBJ2-3, with D perhaps matching TRBD2 (6 bases). Per the germline V gene, CDR1 is SGDLS and CDR2 is YYNGEE. The V gene lost 0 bases and the J gene lost 3 bases, with 8 bases spanning the gap. The length of the CDR3 is 14 residues. The CDR3 here is CASSVGLETDTQYF. CDR3 in DNA: TGTGCCAGCAGCGTAGGACTAGAGACAGATACGCAGTATTTT.

The V and J genes are TRBV18 and TRBJ2-3; 8 bases align to TRBD2. The junction had 0 bases not matched to a gene; V was cut back by 0 bases and J by 1 base. The CDR3 loop spans 15 amino acids. Germline V lookup: CDR1 KGHSH, CDR2 LQKENI. The CDR3 sequence: CASSPPGLGTDTQYF. The CDR3 DNA follows: TGTGCCAGCTCACCACCGGGACTAGGCACAGATACGCAGTATTTT.

The chain combines TRBV19 with TRBJ1-5; D remains unclear. From germline, CDR1 is LNHDA and CDR2 SQIVND (reference sequence). This CDR3 region has 11 residues. V was shortened by 5 bases and J by 9 bases, with 8 bases between the two germline ends. The chain's CDR3 is CASSDRWPQHF. In nucleotides, the CDR3 is TGTGCCAGTAGTGATCGGTGGCCCCAGCATTTT.

The V gene is TRBV18, the J gene TRBJ2-1; 9 nucleotides line up with TRBD2. The length of the CDR3 is 16 residues. CDR1 and CDR2 (germline): KGHSH, LQKENI. V was clipped by 1 base and J by 3 bases; unmatched bases: 4. DNA of the CDR3: TGTGCCAGCTCACCACGGTCTAGCGGGGACTACAATGAGCAGTTCTTC. Its translation: CASSPRSSGDYNEQFF.

This clone was seen only once. The J gene is TRBJ2-2, the V gene TRBV6-5, with a possible D match to TRBD2 (6 bases). The V and J ends lost 4 bases and 0 bases respectively, with 9 bases between them. The germline gives CDR1 MNHEY, CDR2 SVGAGI. The CDR3 consists of 15 residues. The CDR3, as DNA: TGTGCCAGCAGTTTGGGGGGTTCGAACACCGGGGAGCTGTTTTTT. It is translated as CASSLGGSNTGELFF.